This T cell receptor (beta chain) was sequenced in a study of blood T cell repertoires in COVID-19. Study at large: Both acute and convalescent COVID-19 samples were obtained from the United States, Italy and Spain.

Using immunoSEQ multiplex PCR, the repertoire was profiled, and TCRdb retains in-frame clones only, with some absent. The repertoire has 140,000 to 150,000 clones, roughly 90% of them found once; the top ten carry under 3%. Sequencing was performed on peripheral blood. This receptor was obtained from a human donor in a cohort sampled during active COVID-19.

The CDR3 region is CASSPQGLAVLTDTQYF. CDR3 sequence (DNA): TGTGCCAGCTCACCGCAGGGACTAGCGGTTCTCACAGATACGCAGTATTTT. The genes are TRBV18 and TRBJ2-3, with TRBD2 matching 11 bases. V dropped 3 bases and J dropped 2; count of bases not matched to a gene: 7. The CDR3 contains 17 residues. CDR1 is KGHSH, CDR2 LQKENI, per germline.